These 22 T cell receptor beta chains came from one sample sequenced in a study of blood T cell repertoires in COVID-19. Repertoires were generated with immunoSEQ multiplex PCR, while TCRdb's copy carries only in-frame clones and drops some. The data contain tens of thousands of clones, around 84% of them seen just once; the ten biggest clones take up under 20%. Material: peripheral blood. These receptors originate from an elderly woman with acute or convalescent COVID-19.

This chain connects TRBV7-2 to TRBJ1-4, with unresolved D. The CDR3 is 14 residues long. Trimming removed 2 bases at V and 8 bases at J, with 12 bases between. CDR1 is SGHTA and CDR2 is FQGNSA in the germline V gene. The CDR3 DNA reads TGTGCCAGCAGCTTAATACAGCAGAAGGAAAAACTGTTTTTT. Its translation is CASSLIQQKEKLFF.

This chain links TRBV6-6 with TRBJ2-1, with D tentatively TRBD1 (6 bases). The germline V and J ends were trimmed by 0 bases and 5 bases, with 11 bases remaining between them. CDR3 length: 15 amino acids. Looked up from germline, CDR1 is MNHNY and CDR2 is SVGAGI (reference sequence). CDR3 nucleotide sequence: TGTGCCAGCAGTTACTCGAATAGGGGGAACAATGAGCAGTTCTTC. Residues: CASSYSNRGNNEQFF.

The chain links TRBV6-6 to TRBJ1-1; 7 bases are a match to TRBD1. The germline gives CDR1 MNHNY, CDR2 SVGAGI (reference sequence). The CDR3 is 12 residues long. V was clipped by 7 bases and J by 8 bases; unmatched bases: 7. DNA for the CDR3: TGTGCCAGCAATCCCGGGACAGCAGAAGCTTTCTTT. Amino acids: CASNPGTAEAFF.

The chain carries TRBV2 and TRBJ1-4; D is unresolved. The germline V and J ends were trimmed by 6 bases and 5 bases, with 13 bases remaining between them. CDR1 and CDR2 from the germline V gene are SNHLY and FYNNEI. The CDR3 consists of 14 residues. The CDR3 DNA reads TGTGCCAGCAGCCCCCCGGGGTTGAATGAAAAACTGTTTTTT. Protein product: CASSPPGLNEKLFF.

This clone showed up just a few times. This rearrangement joins TRBV18 to TRBJ1-1; D is undetermined. V gave up 6 bases and J gave up 3 bases, with 11 bases separating them. Looked up from germline, CDR1 is KGHSH and CDR2 is LQKENI. The CDR3 is 13 amino acids. CDR3 DNA: TGTGCCAGCTCCTGGGCCTCGGACACTGAAGCTTTCTTT. This encodes CASSWASDTEAFF. Complete variable domain (other parts from reference TRBV18 and TRBJ1-1): NAGVMQNPRHLVRRRGQEARLRCSPMKGHSHVYWYRQLPEEGLKFMVYLQKENIIDESGMPKERFSAEFPKEGPSILRIQQVVRGDSAAYFCASSWASDTEAFFGQGTRLTVV.

The chain links TRBV18 to TRBJ2-1, with 7 bases aligning to TRBD2. Germline V gene lookup returns CDR1 KGHSH and CDR2 LQKENI. V lost 2 bases, J lost 8 bases, and 9 bases stayed unmatched. The CDR3 extends over 15 amino acids. The CDR3 reads CASSPGTSDGDEQFF. CDR3 nucleotide sequence: TGTGCCAGCTCACCAGGCACTAGCGACGGCGATGAGCAGTTCTTC. The full variable domain, with the rest looked up from reference TRBV18 and TRBJ2-1, is NAGVMQNPRHLVRRRGQEARLRCSPMKGHSHVYWYRQLPEEGLKFMVYLQKENIIDESGMPKERFSAEFPKEGPSILRIQQVVRGDSAAYFCASSPGTSDGDEQFFGPGTRLTVL.

The genes are TRBV15 and TRBJ2-1; D call uncertain. Per germline, CDR1 LNHNV and CDR2 YYDKDF (reference sequence). Trimming left V 3 bases short and J 2 bases short, with 8 bases between. There are 14 residues in the CDR3. CDR3: CATSSSLPYNEQFF. The CDR3 DNA reads as TGTGCCACCAGCAGCAGTTTACCCTACAATGAGCAGTTCTTC.

The chain uses TRBV7-2 and TRBJ2-2; TRBD1 agrees at 7 bases. V shed 1 base, J shed 2 bases, and the junction held 7 bases outside the gene matches. Germline lookup yields CDR1 SGHTA and CDR2 FQGNSA. The CDR3 extends over 17 amino acids. CDR3 in amino acids: CASSLGDRNHNTGELFF. CDR3 coding DNA: TGTGCCAGCAGCTTAGGGGACAGAAACCACAACACCGGGGAGCTGTTTTTT.

J is TRBJ2-2 and V is TRBV7-8, with 9 bases aligning to TRBD2. Germline trimming cut 5 bases from V and 1 base from J; bases unmatched to any gene: 11. CDR1 SGHVS and CDR2 FQNEAQ come from the germline V gene. This CDR3 has 18 amino acids. CDR3 in amino acids: CASSKTLAGNLNTGELFF. As DNA, the CDR3 is TGTGCCAGCAGCAAAACTCTAGCGGGGAATCTGAACACCGGGGAGCTGTTTTTT.

This chain links TRBV19 with TRBJ2-6; 10 bases agree with TRBD1. The CDR3 has 17 residues. CDR1 and CDR2 from the germline V gene are LNHDA and SQIVND (reference sequence). J was trimmed by 1 base and V by 8 bases; bases with no gene match: 8. CDR3 in DNA: TGTGCCAGTTCCCCGGGACAGGGGAGGTCTGGGGCCAACGTCCTGACTTTC. Encoded protein: CASSPGQGRSGANVLTF.

V usage is TRBV5-4 and J usage is TRBJ2-7; 9 positions match TRBD1. Germline CDR1 SGHNT, CDR2 YYREEE (reference sequence). V lost 3 bases to trimming and J lost 7 bases; unmatched junction nucleotides: 8. The CDR3 sequence is 14 residues long. The chain's CDR3 is CASSSATGGREQYF. Here the CDR3 DNA reads TGTGCCAGCAGCTCGGCTACAGGGGGCAGGGAGCAGTACTTC.

The chain has TRBV4-3 and TRBJ2-7; TRBD1 might be the D (5 bases). The CDR3 sequence is 16 residues long. The germline V and J ends were trimmed by 1 base and 1 base, with 14 bases remaining between them. Germline V gives CDR1 LGHNA, CDR2 YSLEER. The chain's CDR3 is CASSQARGRSSYEQYF. In nucleotides, the CDR3 is TGCGCCAGCAGCCAAGCAAGGGGTAGAAGTTCCTACGAGCAGTACTTC.

The V call is TRBV27, the J call TRBJ2-3; 8 bases match TRBD2. The germline V gene has CDR1 MNHEY and CDR2 SMNVEV (reference sequence). J was trimmed by 3 bases and V by 3 bases; bases with no gene match: 8. This CDR3 comprises 16 residues. CDR3 loop: CASSFIIGGGTDTQYF. CDR3 bases: TGTGCCAGCAGTTTTATTATCGGGGGGGGTACAGATACGCAGTATTTT.

The J gene is TRBJ2-7, the V gene TRBV19; no clear D. Trimming left V 3 bases short and J 6 bases short, with 12 bases between. The germline gives CDR1 LNHDA, CDR2 SQIVND (reference sequence). The CDR3 spans 13 residues. CDR3 nucleotides: TGTGCCAGTAGTATGAATAGTTACGGCGAGCAGTACTTC. It specifies CASSMNSYGEQYF. The variable domain in full, with the rest retrieved from reference TRBV19 and TRBJ2-7, is DGGITQSPKYLFRKEGQNVTLSCEQNLNHDAMYWYRQDPGQGLRLIYYSQIVNDFQKGDIAEGYSVSREKKESFPLTVTSAQKNPTAFYLCASSMNSYGEQYFGPGTRLTVT.

The V gene is TRBV6-5, the J gene TRBJ2-3; 10 bases match TRBD1. The germline V gene has CDR1 MNHEY and CDR2 SVGAGI. The CDR3 length is 13 residues. The V gene end was trimmed by 11 bases and the J gene end by 4 bases; junction bases not matched to a gene: 6. In DNA form, the CDR3 reads TGTGCCGGAGACAGGGGGCACCCAGATACGCAGTATTTT. Protein product: CAGDRGHPDTQYF.

This chain joins TRBV2 and TRBJ2-7; 14 bases are a match to TRBD2. The CDR3 is 17 amino acids. Germline V gives CDR1 SNHLY, CDR2 FYNNEI. V was pared by 11 bases and J by 3 bases, with 15 bases of the junction left unmatched. The CDR3 region has the DNA TGTGCCGGGGGAGGAGTCGGGACTAGCGGGGGTATCTACGAGCAGTACTTC. It specifies CAGGGVGTSGGIYEQYF.

V and J are TRBV5-8 and TRBJ2-3; 15 bases match TRBD2. Germline lookup yields CDR1 SGHTS and CDR2 YDEGEE. CDR3 length: 20 residues. Trimming removed 4 bases from V and 1 base from J; junction bases left unmatched: 13. The CDR3 reads CASSPPSGLAGGGGTDTQYF. In nucleotides, the CDR3 is TGTGCCAGCAGCCCCCCGTCCGGACTAGCGGGAGGGGGAGGCACAGATACGCAGTATTTT.

The chain combines TRBV6-5 with TRBJ2-7, with 8 bases aligning to TRBD2. After removal of 8 bases from V and 3 bases from J, the junction contained 3 bases not matched to a gene. Germline V gene sequence: CDR1 MNHEY, CDR2 SVGAGI. The CDR3 covers 12 residues. The CDR3 loop is CASLSGGYEQYF. Written as DNA, the CDR3 is TGTGCCAGCCTCAGCGGGGGCTACGAGCAGTACTTC.

The chain links TRBV4-3 to TRBJ2-1; 7 bases line up with TRBD2. Germline V CDR1 and CDR2: LGHNA, YSLEER. This CDR3 is built from 16 residues. V was clipped by 1 base and J by 1 base; unmatched bases: 4. The CDR3 region has the DNA TGCGCCAGCAGCCAAGGACTAGCCGGATCCTACAATGAGCAGTTCTTC. This encodes CASSQGLAGSYNEQFF.

The V gene is TRBV10-1, the J gene TRBJ2-7; TRBD2 is a possible D gene (6 bases). The germline V gene encodes CDR1 WNHNN and CDR2 SYGVQD (reference sequence). This CDR3 is 14 amino acids long. V was cut by 0 bases and J by 4 bases, with 10 bases left in between. The CDR3 protein is CASSESTGAYEQYF. CDR3 sequence (DNA): TGCGCCAGCAGTGAGTCGACGGGAGCTTACGAGCAGTACTTC.

This clone was seen a handful of times. The genes are TRBV2 and TRBJ2-7; tentatively, D is TRBD1 (8 bases). The CDR3 spans 14 residues. V shed 4 bases and J shed 8 bases, with 18 bases lying between them. The germline V gene encodes CDR1 SNHLY and CDR2 FYNNEI. The CDR3 sequence: CASSGRQGRVQQYF. CDR3 nucleotides: TGTGCCAGCAGTGGGAGACAGGGGAGGGTCCAGCAGTACTTC.

The chain carries TRBV29-1 and TRBJ1-5, with TRBD1 matching over 9 bases. The V and J ends lost 1 base and 7 bases, in that order; junction bases with no gene match: 2. The CDR3 sequence is 13 residues long. Per the germline V gene, CDR1 is SQVTM and CDR2 is ANQGSEA. CDR3 coding DNA: TGCAGCGTTGAAGTCACAGGGGGCCAGCCCCAGCATTTT. This translates into CSVEVTGGQPQHF.